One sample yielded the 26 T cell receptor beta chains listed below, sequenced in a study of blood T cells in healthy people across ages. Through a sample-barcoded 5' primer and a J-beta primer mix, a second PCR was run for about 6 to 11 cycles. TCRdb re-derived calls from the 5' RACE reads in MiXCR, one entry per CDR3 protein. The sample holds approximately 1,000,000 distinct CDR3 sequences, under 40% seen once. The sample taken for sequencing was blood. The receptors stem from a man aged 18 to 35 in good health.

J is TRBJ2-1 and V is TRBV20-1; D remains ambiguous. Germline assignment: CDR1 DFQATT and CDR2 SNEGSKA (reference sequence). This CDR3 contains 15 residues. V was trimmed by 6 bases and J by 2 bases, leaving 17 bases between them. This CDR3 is CSAHTLIRTYNEQFF. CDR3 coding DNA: TGCAGTGCCCATACCCTAATCAGGACCTACAATGAGCAGTTCTTC.

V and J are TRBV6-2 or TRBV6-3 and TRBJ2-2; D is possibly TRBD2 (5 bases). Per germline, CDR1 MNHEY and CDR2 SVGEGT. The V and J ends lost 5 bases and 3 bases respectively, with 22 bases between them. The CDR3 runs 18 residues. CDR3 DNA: TGTGCCAGCAGTCCCCGCCCCCAGAGGGCCCGAGACACCGGGGAGCTGTTTTTT. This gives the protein CASSPRPQRARDTGELFF.

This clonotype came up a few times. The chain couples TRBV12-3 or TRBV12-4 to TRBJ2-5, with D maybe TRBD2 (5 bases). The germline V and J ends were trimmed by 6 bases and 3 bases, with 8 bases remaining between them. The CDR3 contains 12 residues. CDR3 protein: CASRVGEETQYF. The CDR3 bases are TGTGCCAGCAGGGTGGGAGAAGAGACCCAGTACTTC.

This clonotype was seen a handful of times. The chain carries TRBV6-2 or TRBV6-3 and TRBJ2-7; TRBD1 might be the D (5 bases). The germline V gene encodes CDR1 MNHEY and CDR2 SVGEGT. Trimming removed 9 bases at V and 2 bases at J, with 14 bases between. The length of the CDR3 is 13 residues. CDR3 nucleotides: TGTGCCAGTGGTCCGACAGTCACCTACGAGCAGTACTTC. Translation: CASGPTVTYEQYF.

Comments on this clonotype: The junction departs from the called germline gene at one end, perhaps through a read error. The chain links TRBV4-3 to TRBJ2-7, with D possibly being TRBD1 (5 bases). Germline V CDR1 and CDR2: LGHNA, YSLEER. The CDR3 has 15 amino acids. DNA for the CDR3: TGCGCCAGCCGCCTAGACAGTGCTTCCTCCCACGAGCAGTACTTC. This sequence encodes CASRLDSASSHEQYF.

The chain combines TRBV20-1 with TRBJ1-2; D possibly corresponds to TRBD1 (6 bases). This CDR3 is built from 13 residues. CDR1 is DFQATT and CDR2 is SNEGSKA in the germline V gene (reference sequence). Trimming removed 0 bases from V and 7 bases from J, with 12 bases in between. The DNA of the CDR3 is TGCAGTGCTAGAGAGGGGGGGGCGGGTGGCTACACCTTC. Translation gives CSAREGGAGGYTF.

The CDR3 bases are TGCAGTGCTAGCCGTAAGCGGGGACTTACAGATACGCAGTATTTT. Protein product: CSASRKRGLTDTQYF. The rearrangement joins TRBV20-1 to TRBJ2-3; 7 bases agree with TRBD2. Unmatched junction bases numbered 9, after V lost 3 bases and J lost 3 bases. CDR3 length: 15 residues. Germline V CDR1 and CDR2: DFQATT, SNEGSKA (reference sequence).

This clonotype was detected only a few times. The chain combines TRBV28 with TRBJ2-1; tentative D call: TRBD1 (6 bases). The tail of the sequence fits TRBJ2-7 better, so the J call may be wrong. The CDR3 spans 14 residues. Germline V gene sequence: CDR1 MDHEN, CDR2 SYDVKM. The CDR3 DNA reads TGTGCCAGCACCCAAAGGGGGTCCTACAATGAGCAGTACTTC. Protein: CASTQRGSYNEQYF.

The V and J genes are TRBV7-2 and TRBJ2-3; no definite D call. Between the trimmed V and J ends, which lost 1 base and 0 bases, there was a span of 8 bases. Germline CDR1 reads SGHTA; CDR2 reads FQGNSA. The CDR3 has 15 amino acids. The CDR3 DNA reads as TGTGCCAGCAGCTTAGTTCTCCTAAGCACAGATACGCAGTATTTT. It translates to CASSLVLLSTDTQYF.

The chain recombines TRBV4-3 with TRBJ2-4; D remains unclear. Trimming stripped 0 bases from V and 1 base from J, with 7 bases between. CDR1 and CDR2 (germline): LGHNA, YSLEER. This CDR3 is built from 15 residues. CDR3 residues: CASSQETSAKNIQYF. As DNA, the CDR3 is TGCGCCAGCAGCCAAGAAACCTCCGCCAAAAACATTCAGTACTTC.

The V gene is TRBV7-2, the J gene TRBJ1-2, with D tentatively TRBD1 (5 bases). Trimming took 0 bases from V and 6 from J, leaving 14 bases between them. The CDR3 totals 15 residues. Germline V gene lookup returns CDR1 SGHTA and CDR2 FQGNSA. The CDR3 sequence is CASSLATIQGHGYTF. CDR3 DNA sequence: TGTGCCAGCAGCTTAGCTACTATCCAGGGCCATGGCTACACCTTC.

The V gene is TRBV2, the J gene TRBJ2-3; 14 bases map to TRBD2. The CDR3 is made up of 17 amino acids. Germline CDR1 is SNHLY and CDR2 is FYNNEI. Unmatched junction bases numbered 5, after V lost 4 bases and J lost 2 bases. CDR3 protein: CASSGTSGGFNTDTQYF. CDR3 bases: TGTGCCAGCAGTGGGACTAGCGGGGGGTTTAACACAGATACGCAGTATTTT.

The CDR3 sequence is CASTMETGHGYTF. CDR3 DNA sequence: TGCGCCAGCACTATGGAAACAGGGCATGGCTACACCTTC. This chain uses TRBV5-1 with TRBJ1-2; D is possibly TRBD1 (6 bases). The CDR3 totals 13 residues. The germline V gene encodes CDR1 SGHRS and CDR2 YFSETQ. Trimming removed 6 bases at V and 6 bases at J, with 15 bases between.

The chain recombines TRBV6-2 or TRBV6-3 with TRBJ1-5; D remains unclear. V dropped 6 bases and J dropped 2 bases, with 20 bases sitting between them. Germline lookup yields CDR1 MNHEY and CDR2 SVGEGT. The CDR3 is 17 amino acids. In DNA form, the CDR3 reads TGTGCCAGCAGGTCCGATAGGGAAGCGAGGGGCAATCAGCCCCAGCATTTT. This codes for CASRSDREARGNQPQHF.

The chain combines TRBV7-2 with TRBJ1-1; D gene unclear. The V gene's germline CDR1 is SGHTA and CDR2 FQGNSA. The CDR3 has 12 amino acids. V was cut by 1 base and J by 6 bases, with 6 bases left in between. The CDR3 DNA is TGTGCCAGCAGCTTAGGGGCGCCTGAAGCTTTCTTT. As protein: CASSLGAPEAFF.

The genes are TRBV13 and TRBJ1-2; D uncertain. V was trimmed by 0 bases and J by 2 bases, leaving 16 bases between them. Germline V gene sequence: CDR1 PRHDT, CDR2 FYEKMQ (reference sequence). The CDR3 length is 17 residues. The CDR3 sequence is CASSLGGGIPLNYGYTF. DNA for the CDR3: TGTGCCAGCAGCTTAGGTGGAGGGATACCGTTAAACTATGGCTACACCTTC.

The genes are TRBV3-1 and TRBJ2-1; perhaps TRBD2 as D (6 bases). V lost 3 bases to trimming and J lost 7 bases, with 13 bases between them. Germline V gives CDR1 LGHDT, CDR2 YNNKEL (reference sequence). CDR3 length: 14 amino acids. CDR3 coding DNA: TGTGCCAGCAGCCAGTCGGACTATCTTAATGAGCAGTTCTTC. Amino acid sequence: CASSQSDYLNEQFF.

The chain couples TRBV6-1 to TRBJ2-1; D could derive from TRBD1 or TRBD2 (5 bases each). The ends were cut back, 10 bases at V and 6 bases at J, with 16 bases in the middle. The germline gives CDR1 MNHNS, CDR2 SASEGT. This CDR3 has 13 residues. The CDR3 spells CANGRDGPNEQFF. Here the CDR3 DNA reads TGTGCCAACGGTAGGGACGGTCCCAATGAGCAGTTCTTC.

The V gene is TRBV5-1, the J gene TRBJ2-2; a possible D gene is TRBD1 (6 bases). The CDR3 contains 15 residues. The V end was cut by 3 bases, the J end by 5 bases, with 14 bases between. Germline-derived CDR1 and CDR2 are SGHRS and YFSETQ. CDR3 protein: CASSSSEGETGELFF. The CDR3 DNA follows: TGCGCCAGCAGCTCGTCTGAGGGGGAGACCGGGGAGCTGTTTTTT. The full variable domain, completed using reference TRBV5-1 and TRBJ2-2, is KAGVTQTPRYLIKTRGQQVTLSCSPISGHRSVSWYQQTPGQGLQFLFEYFSETQRNKGNFPGRFSGRQFSNSRSEMNVSTLELGDSALYLCASSSSEGETGELFFGEGSRLTVL.

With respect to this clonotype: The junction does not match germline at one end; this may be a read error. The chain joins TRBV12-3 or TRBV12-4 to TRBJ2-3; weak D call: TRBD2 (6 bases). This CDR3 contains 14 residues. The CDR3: CASSLDGREDMQYF. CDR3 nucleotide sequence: TGTGCCAGCAGTTTAGACGGGAGAGAAGATATGCAGTATTTT.

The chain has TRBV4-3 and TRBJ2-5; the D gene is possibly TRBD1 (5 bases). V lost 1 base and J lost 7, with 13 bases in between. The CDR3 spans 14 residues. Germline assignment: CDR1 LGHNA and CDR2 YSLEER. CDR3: CASSQALDTRTQYF. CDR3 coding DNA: TGCGCCAGCAGCCAAGCCCTGGACACCCGGACCCAGTACTTC.

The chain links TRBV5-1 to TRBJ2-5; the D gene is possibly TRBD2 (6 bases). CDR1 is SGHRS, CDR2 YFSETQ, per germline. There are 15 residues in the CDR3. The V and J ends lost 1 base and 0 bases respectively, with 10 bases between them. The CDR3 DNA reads TGCGCCAGCAGCTTGAGTGCGGGGCACCAAGAGACCCAGTACTTC. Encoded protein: CASSLSAGHQETQYF.

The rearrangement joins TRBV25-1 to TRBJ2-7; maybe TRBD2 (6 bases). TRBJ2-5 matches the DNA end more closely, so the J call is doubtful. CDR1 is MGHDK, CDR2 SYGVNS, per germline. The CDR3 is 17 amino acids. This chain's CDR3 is CASSAYDRVSGRETQYF. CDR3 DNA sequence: TGTGCCAGCAGTGCTTATGACCGGGTCTCAGGGAGGGAGACCCAGTACTTC.

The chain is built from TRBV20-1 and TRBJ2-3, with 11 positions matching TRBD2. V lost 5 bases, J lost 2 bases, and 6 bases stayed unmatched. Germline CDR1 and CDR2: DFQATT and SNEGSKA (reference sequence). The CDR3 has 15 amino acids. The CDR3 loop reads CSASQTSGVTDTQYF. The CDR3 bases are TGCAGTGCTTCACAGACTAGCGGGGTCACAGATACGCAGTATTTT.

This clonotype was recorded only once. This chain's CDR3 is CASSLPRDEQYF. In nucleotides, the CDR3 is TGTGCCAGCAGCTTACCCCGAGACGAGCAGTACTTC. The chain combines TRBV7-9 with TRBJ2-7; D call uncertain. Looked up from germline, CDR1 is SEHNR and CDR2 is FQNEAQ (reference sequence). Trimming cost V 2 bases and J 5 bases, with 7 bases left between them. This CDR3 has 12 amino acids.

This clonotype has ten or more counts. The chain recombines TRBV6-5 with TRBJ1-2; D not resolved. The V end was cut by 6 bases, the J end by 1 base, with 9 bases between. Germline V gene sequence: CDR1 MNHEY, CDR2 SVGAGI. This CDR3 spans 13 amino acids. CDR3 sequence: CASSDRINYGYTF. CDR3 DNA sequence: TGTGCCAGCAGCGACCGGATTAACTATGGCTACACCTTC.